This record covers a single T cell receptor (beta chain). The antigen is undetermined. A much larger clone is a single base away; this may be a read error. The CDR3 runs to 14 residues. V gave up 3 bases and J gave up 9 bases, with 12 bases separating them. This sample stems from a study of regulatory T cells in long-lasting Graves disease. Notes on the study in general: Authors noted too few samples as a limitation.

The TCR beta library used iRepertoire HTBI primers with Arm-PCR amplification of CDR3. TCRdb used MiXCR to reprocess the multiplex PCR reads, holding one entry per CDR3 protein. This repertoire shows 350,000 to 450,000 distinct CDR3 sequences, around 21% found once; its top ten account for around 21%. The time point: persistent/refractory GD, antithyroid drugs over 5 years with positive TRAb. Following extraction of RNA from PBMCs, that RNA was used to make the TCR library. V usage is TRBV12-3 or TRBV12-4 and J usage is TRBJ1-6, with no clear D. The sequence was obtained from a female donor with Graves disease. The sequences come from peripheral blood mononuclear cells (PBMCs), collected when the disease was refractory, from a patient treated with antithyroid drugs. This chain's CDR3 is CASSFNRCTSPLHF. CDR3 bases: TGTGCCAGCAGTTTTAACAGATGTACTTCACCCCTCCACTTT.